The 25 T cell receptor beta chains below were found in one sample sequenced in a study of blood T cell repertoires in COVID-19. The protocol was immunoSEQ multiplex PCR, while the TCRdb copy is restricted to in-frame clones and leaves out a portion. This sample has around 280,000 clones, with approximately 86% found just once. Sequenced: peripheral blood. All receptors come from a woman aged 25 to 39 who had recovered from COVID-19.

The rearrangement links TRBV5-8 to TRBJ2-5; weak D call: TRBD2 (6 bases). The germline gives CDR1 SGHTS, CDR2 YDEGEE. Trimming pared 4 bases from V and 5 bases from J, leaving 9 bases between. The length of the CDR3 is 12 residues. The CDR3 region is CASSPEGETQYF. CDR3 bases: TGTGCCAGCAGCCCGGAGGGGGAGACCCAGTACTTC.

Worth noting for this clone: This CDR3 is missing its conserved last phenylalanine or tryptophan, likely due to a read error. The DNA is omitted, as the CDR3 cannot be located on it reliably, and the CDR3 follows TCRdb's listing. V is TRBV9 and J is TRBJ1-2. The CDR3 spans 10 residues, counting both ends. Germline V lookup: CDR1 SGDLS, CDR2 YYNGEE. This CDR3 reads CASSVVRGPS.

Points on this clone: Other DNA sequences from this sample encode an identical CDR3 as well. The chain is built from TRBV4-1 and TRBJ1-4; 8 bases are a match to TRBD1. Trimming took 3 bases from V and 4 from J; bases not matched to a gene: 4. CDR3 length equals 15 residues. The germline CDR1 and CDR2 sequences are MGHRA and YSYEKL. CDR3 amino acids: CASSHPGQGNEKLFF. As DNA, the CDR3 is TGCGCCAGCAGCCACCCCGGACAGGGTAATGAAAAACTGTTTTTT.

This clone was picked up a small number of times. V is TRBV27 and J is TRBJ1-2, with 8 bases identical to TRBD1. The trim removed 6 bases at V and 0 bases at J, leaving 3 bases unmatched. This CDR3 spans 14 amino acids. The germline V gene has CDR1 MNHEY and CDR2 SMNVEV (reference sequence). The CDR3 DNA reads as TGTGCCAGCAGCTGGACAGGGCCTAACTATGGCTACACCTTC. Encoded protein: CASSWTGPNYGYTF.

The chain combines TRBV7-2 with TRBJ2-1, with 9 nucleotides matching TRBD2. This CDR3 has 17 residues. V was pared by 2 bases and J by 0 bases, with 5 bases of the junction left unmatched. Looked up from germline, CDR1 is SGHTA and CDR2 is FQGNSA. DNA for the CDR3: TGTGCCAGCAGCTTAACAAGACTAGCGGACTCCTACAATGAGCAGTTCTTC. Its translation is CASSLTRLADSYNEQFF. Drawing the rest from reference TRBV7-2 and TRBJ2-1, the complete variable domain is GAGVSQSPSNKVTEKGKDVELRCDPISGHTALYWYRQSLGQGLEFLIYFQGNSAPDKSGLPSDRFSAERTGGSVSTLTIQRTQQEDSAVYLCASSLTRLADSYNEQFFGPGTRLTVL.

The chain joins TRBV2 to TRBJ2-2; 8 nucleotides align to TRBD2. Germline loops: CDR1 SNHLY, CDR2 FYNNEI. The CDR3 spans 15 residues. V shed 6 bases, J shed 6 bases, and the junction held 9 bases outside the gene matches. CDR3 sequence: CASRPGLDDPGELFF. In nucleotides, the CDR3 is TGTGCCAGCAGACCGGGACTAGACGACCCCGGGGAGCTGTTTTTT.

The chain employs TRBV19 and TRBJ2-5; the match to TRBD2 covers 8 bases. Germline CDR1 is LNHDA and CDR2 is SQIVND (reference sequence). Trimming cost V 10 bases and J 2 bases; bases outside gene matches: 6. The CDR3 covers 13 residues. The CDR3 region has the DNA TGTGCCACAGCGGGGGCCAGACAAGAGACCCAGTACTTC. It specifies CATAGARQETQYF.

The chain joins TRBV7-8 to TRBJ2-1; D not resolved. Per germline, CDR1 SGHVS and CDR2 FQNEAQ. There are 14 residues in the CDR3. V lost 2 bases, J lost 4 bases, and 9 bases lay in between. CDR3 bases: TGTGCCAGCAGCTTATCCCCAGTATACAATGAGCAGTTCTTC. This sequence encodes CASSLSPVYNEQFF. The variable domain in full, completed from reference TRBV7-8 and TRBJ2-1, reads GAGVSQSPRYKVAKRGQDVALRCDPISGHVSLFWYQQALGQGPEFLTYFQNEAQLDKSGLPSDRFFAERPEGSVSTLKIQRTQQEDSAVYLCASSLSPVYNEQFFGPGTRLTVL.

The rearrangement joins TRBV4-1 to TRBJ2-1; 8 bases are a match to TRBD2. Losses at the gene ends were 4 bases for V and 5 bases for J; bases not matched to a gene: 1. From germline, CDR1 is MGHRA and CDR2 YSYEKL. The CDR3 length is 13 residues. The CDR3 protein is CASSLSGNNEQFF. CDR3 DNA: TGCGCCAGCAGCCTTAGCGGGAACAATGAGCAGTTCTTC.

The chain uses TRBV5-6 and TRBJ2-1; 11 nucleotides align to TRBD2. After removal of 5 bases from V and 5 bases from J, the junction contained 6 bases not matched to a gene. The CDR3 has 15 amino acids. The germline gives CDR1 SGHDT, CDR2 YYEEEE. This chain's CDR3 is CASRYSGGDNNEQFF. The DNA for the CDR3 is TGTGCCAGCAGATATAGCGGGGGGGATAACAATGAGCAGTTCTTC. Drawing the rest from reference TRBV5-6 and TRBJ2-1, the complete variable domain is DAGVTQSPTHLIKTRGQQVTLRCSPKSGHDTVSWYQQALGQGPQFIFQYYEEEERQRGNFPDRFSGHQFPNYSSELNVNALLLGDSALYLCASRYSGGDNNEQFFGPGTRLTVL.

The V and J genes are TRBV7-2 and TRBJ1-2, with D uncertain. Trimming cost V 5 bases and J 6 bases, with 19 bases left between them. CDR1 is SGHTA, CDR2 FQGNSA, per germline. The length of the CDR3 is 15 residues. This CDR3 is CASSLRGRVSDGYTF. The DNA for the CDR3 is TGTGCCAGCAGCCTACGGGGTCGGGTTTCGGATGGCTACACCTTC. Full variable domain (missing parts from reference TRBV7-2 and TRBJ1-2): GAGVSQSPSNKVTEKGKDVELRCDPISGHTALYWYRQSLGQGLEFLIYFQGNSAPDKSGLPSDRFSAERTGGSVSTLTIQRTQQEDSAVYLCASSLRGRVSDGYTFGSGTRLTVV.

J is TRBJ2-7 and V is TRBV4-2; 7 positions match TRBD1. After removal of 1 base from V and 0 bases from J, the junction contained 6 bases not matched to a gene. This CDR3 spans 16 amino acids. Germline values: CDR1 LGHNA, CDR2 YNFKEQ. CDR3 nucleotides: TGTGCCAGCAGCCAAGTAACAGGGGTGTCCTCCTACGAGCAGTACTTC. It yields the protein CASSQVTGVSSYEQYF.

The genes are TRBV6-5 and TRBJ1-1; tentatively, D is TRBD1 (6 bases). Germline CDR1 MNHEY, CDR2 SVGAGI. This CDR3 has 15 residues. V was cut by 2 bases and J by 4 bases, with 14 bases left in between. The CDR3 bases are TGTGCCAGCAGTTACATCGGGGGCGGGGGCACTGAAGCTTTCTTT. This gives the protein CASSYIGGGGTEAFF.

This chain uses TRBV6-1 with TRBJ1-6; maybe TRBD1 (6 bases). CDR1 is MNHNS and CDR2 is SASEGT in the germline V gene. Deletions cut 4 bases from V and 9 bases from J, with 19 bases between. The CDR3 has 16 residues. CDR3 in amino acids: CASSGDGGAVRSPLHF. Here the CDR3 DNA reads TGTGCCAGCAGTGGGGATGGGGGCGCGGTCCGTTCACCCCTCCACTTT.

This clone was seen a handful of times. The V and J genes are TRBV5-1 and TRBJ1-1; D remains ambiguous. Germline V gene sequence: CDR1 SGHRS, CDR2 YFSETQ. The CDR3 extends over 15 amino acids. The V end was cut by 3 bases, the J end by 3 bases, with 15 bases between. The CDR3 reads CASSSTGGRYTEAFF. CDR3 nucleotides: TGCGCCAGCAGCTCAACCGGCGGGCGGTACACTGAAGCTTTCTTT.

V and J are TRBV7-2 and TRBJ2-1, with 13 bases matching TRBD2. V shed 2 bases and J 8 bases; nucleotides not matched to a gene: 15. Germline CDR1 is SGHTA and CDR2 is FQGNSA. CDR3 size: 19 residues. The DNA for the CDR3 is TGTGCCAGCAGCTTATACCCAGGACTAGCGGGAGCAGGGGGGTATGAGCAGTTCTTC. Amino acid sequence: CASSLYPGLAGAGGYEQFF.

The chain employs TRBV28 and TRBJ2-2; TRBD1 aligns across 10 bases. This CDR3 spans 14 amino acids. With V trimmed by 6 bases and J by 5 bases, 3 bases remained unmatched. Germline V gene data show CDR1 as MDHEN and CDR2 as SYDVKM. The CDR3 protein is CASRGQGWTGELFF. The CDR3 DNA sequence: TGTGCCAGCAGGGGACAGGGGTGGACCGGGGAGCTGTTTTTT.

The chain recombines TRBV5-5 with TRBJ2-3, with D tentatively TRBD1 (8 bases). Germline V gives CDR1 SGHKS, CDR2 YYEKEE (reference sequence). Trimming removed 1 base at V and 4 bases at J, with 13 bases between. CDR3 length: 15 amino acids. The CDR3 loop is CASSLLQGGADTQYF. CDR3 coding DNA: TGTGCCAGCAGCTTGCTACAGGGGGGGGCAGATACGCAGTATTTT. The whole variable domain, remainder taken from reference TRBV5-5 and TRBJ2-3, is DAGVTQSPTHLIKTRGQQVTLRCSPISGHKSVSWYQQVLGQGPQFIFQYYEKEERGRGNFPDRFSARQFPNYSSELNVNALLLGDSALYLCASSLLQGGADTQYFGPGTRLTVL.

The chain links TRBV3-1 (or the pseudogene TRBV3-2) to TRBJ2-7, with 7 bases matching TRBD1. The CDR3 runs to 15 residues. V lost 1 base, J lost 4 bases, and 7 bases stayed unmatched. Germline V CDR1 and CDR2: LGHDT, YNNKEL (reference sequence). The CDR3 protein is CASSQGSQGLYEQYF. As DNA, the CDR3 is TGTGCCAGCAGCCAAGGATCACAGGGGTTGTACGAGCAGTACTTC.

This clone appeared a single time. This chain links TRBV18 with TRBJ2-7; tentatively, D is TRBD1 (7 bases). This CDR3 region has 16 residues. Trimming shortened V by 2 bases and J by 4 bases, and 18 bases separated the two germline ends. The V gene's germline CDR1 is KGHSH and CDR2 LQKENI. CDR3 sequence (DNA): TGTGCCAGCTCACCAACGGCGGAGGGGGCCTCATACGAGCAGTACTTC. Amino acid sequence: CASSPTAEGASYEQYF.

The J gene is TRBJ2-1, the V gene TRBV19, with 7 bases lining up with TRBD1. The V gene's germline CDR1 is LNHDA and CDR2 SQIVND (reference sequence). V trimming: 4 bases; J trimming: 0 bases; junction bases outside the gene matches: 12. The length of the CDR3 is 18 residues. CDR3 nucleotides: TGTGCCAGTAGTACCCCGACAGGGTCAATTAGCTCCTACAATGAGCAGTTCTTC. It is translated as CASSTPTGSISSYNEQFF.

The chain is built from TRBV18 and TRBJ1-4; D remains ambiguous. CDR1 and CDR2 from the germline V gene are KGHSH and LQKENI. V was pared by 4 bases and J by 8 bases, with 11 bases between. CDR3 size: 13 residues. CDR3 sequence reads: CASSRDGGEKLFF. CDR3 nucleotides: TGTGCCAGCTCACGTGACGGAGGCGAAAAACTGTTTTTT.

This chain uses TRBV11-3 with TRBJ1-6; D gene unclear. Germline CDR1 and CDR2: SGHNT and YENEEA. V was shortened by 0 bases and J by 7 bases, with 4 bases between the two germline ends. This CDR3 region has 13 residues. The CDR3 loop is CASSLEENSPLHF. The CDR3 DNA is TGTGCCAGCAGCTTAGAAGAGAATTCACCCCTCCACTTT.

This chain connects TRBV12-3 or TRBV12-4 to TRBJ2-7, with D possibly TRBD1 on 6 matching bases. Trimming removed 4 bases at V and 3 bases at J, with 10 bases between. The CDR3 runs to 13 residues. The chain's CDR3 is CASSSGTNYEQYF. CDR3 DNA: TGTGCCAGCAGTTCCGGGACAAACTACGAGCAGTACTTC.

V gene TRBV11-2 combines with J gene TRBJ2-1; D is perhaps TRBD1 (5 bases). The CDR3 spans 16 residues. Per germline, CDR1 SGHAT and CDR2 FQNNGV. V was shortened by 4 bases and J by 6 bases, with 19 bases between the two germline ends. The CDR3 loop is CASSSRKASGSNEQFF. The CDR3 DNA reads as TGTGCCAGCAGCTCACGTAAGGCGTCAGGGTCCAATGAGCAGTTCTTC.